A selection of T cell receptor beta chains follows, all from one sample in a study of blood T cell repertoires in COVID-19. Libraries were prepared by immunoSEQ multiplex PCR; TCRdb keeps only in-frame clonotypes and omits some of them. The data hold about 170,000 clones, with approximately 90% observed a single time. The sequenced sample was peripheral blood. These TCRs come from a man aged 55 to 70 with acute or convalescent COVID-19. CDR3s include the opening cysteine and the closing phenylalanine or tryptophan. D genes are given only for firm matches. Size values are once, few and many counts, or a class for expanded clones, and some rows have none.

12 | . | TRBJ2-3 | . | TRBV24-1 | CATSDPYKTQYF | TGTGCCACCAGTGATCCCTATAAGACGCAGTATTTT
19 | TRBD2 | TRBJ2-1 | . | TRBV9 | CASSGRGGLAGGPRYEQFF | TGTGCCAGCAGCGGCCGGGGGGGACTAGCGGGAGGGCCTCGGTATGAGCAGTTCTTC
16 | TRBD1 | TRBJ1-5 | . | TRBV27 | CASSAAGTVSNQPQHF | TGTGCCAGCAGTGCTGCCGGGACAGTTAGCAATCAGCCCCAGCATTTT
15 | . | TRBJ2-1 | . | TRBV11-3 | CASSLEVQGYNEQFF | TGTGCCAGCAGCTTAGAGGTCCAGGGTTACAATGAGCAGTTCTTC
16 | TRBD1 | TRBJ1-6 | . | TRBV6-5 | CASSYSPGQGRSPLHF | TGTGCCAGCAGTTACTCTCCTGGACAGGGGCGATCACCCCTCCACTTT
16 | TRBD1 | TRBJ1-2 | . | TRBV5-4 | CASSLGPRQGVEGYTF | TGTGCCAGCAGCTTGGGCCCCAGGCAGGGGGTAGAGGGCTACACCTTC
15 | TRBD1 | TRBJ1-6 | . | TRBV5-1 | CASSLGDRDTSPLHF | TGCGCCAGCAGCTTGGGAGACAGGGATACTTCACCCCTCCACTTT
14 | TRBD1 | TRBJ1-1 | once | TRBV10-3 | CAINQDRGMTEAFF | TGTGCCATCAACCAGGACAGGGGAATGACTGAAGCTTTCTTT
13 | TRBD1 | TRBJ1-1 | . | TRBV2 | CASRGQGDTEAFF | TGTGCCAGCAGGGGACAGGGGGACACTGAAGCTTTCTTT
16 | TRBD2 | TRBJ2-1 | . | TRBV5-8 | CASSPGLAGVLNEQFF | TGTGCCAGCAGCCCCGGACTAGCGGGGGTCCTTAATGAGCAGTTCTTC
15 | . | TRBJ2-3 | . | TRBV10-3 | CAISDPGRATDTQYF | TGTGCCATCAGTGACCCGGGAAGGGCCACAGATACGCAGTATTTT
16 | . | TRBJ2-2 | . | TRBV30 | CAWSPQSILNTGELFF | TGTGCCTGGAGTCCCCAGTCGATTTTGAACACCGGGGAGCTGTTTTTT
18 | TRBD2 | TRBJ2-1 | . | TRBV11-3 | CASSLGGTSGGRDNEQFF | TGTGCCAGCAGCTTAGGAGGGACTAGCGGGGGGAGGGACAATGAGCAGTTCTTC
12 | . | TRBJ1-2 | . | TRBV4-1 | CASSQDSRGYTF | TGCGCCAGCAGCCAAGATTCCAGGGGCTACACCTTC
16 | . | TRBJ1-5 | . | TRBV27 | CASSSRGAVGNQPQHF | TGTGCCAGCAGTTCCCGGGGGGCTGTGGGCAATCAGCCCCAGCATTTT
15 | . | TRBJ1-2 | . | TRBV14 | CASSRRIDGDYGYTF | TGTGCCAGCAGCCGCAGGATAGACGGGGACTATGGCTACACCTTC
16 | TRBD1 | TRBJ1-2 | . | TRBV14 | CASSLGQGPAFFGYTF | TGTGCCAGCAGCCTCGGACAGGGCCCCGCGTTCTTTGGCTACACCTTC